This T cell receptor (beta chain) was profiled in a study of identical twins. General study results and limits: Where beta out-of-frame sequences were concerned, excess twin sharing was weaker. Out-of-frame alpha sequences common to twins exhibited an excess of low generation probability. Cross-sectional statistics underpinned the conclusions; the same donors were not followed.

With 3 bases clipped from V and 5 bases from J, the junction kept 9 bases outside the gene matches. Germline-derived CDR1 and CDR2 are MDHEN and SYDVKM. CDR3 length equals 17 residues. TCRdb re-derived calls from the 5' RACE reads in MiXCR, one entry per CDR3 protein. The sample includes about 240,000 distinct CDR3 sequences, roughly a tenth of them seen just once. This clonotype came up many times. Its target is unknown. Sequenced material: memory T cells sorted from blood. This TCR derives from a man between 45 and 60 years old in good health. This chain links TRBV28 with TRBJ2-1, with 11 bases aligning to TRBD2. CDR3 nucleotides: TGTGCCAGCAGTTTTCGATCACGACTAGCGGGACACAATGAGCAGTTCTTC. Protein sequence: CASSFRSRLAGHNEQFF.